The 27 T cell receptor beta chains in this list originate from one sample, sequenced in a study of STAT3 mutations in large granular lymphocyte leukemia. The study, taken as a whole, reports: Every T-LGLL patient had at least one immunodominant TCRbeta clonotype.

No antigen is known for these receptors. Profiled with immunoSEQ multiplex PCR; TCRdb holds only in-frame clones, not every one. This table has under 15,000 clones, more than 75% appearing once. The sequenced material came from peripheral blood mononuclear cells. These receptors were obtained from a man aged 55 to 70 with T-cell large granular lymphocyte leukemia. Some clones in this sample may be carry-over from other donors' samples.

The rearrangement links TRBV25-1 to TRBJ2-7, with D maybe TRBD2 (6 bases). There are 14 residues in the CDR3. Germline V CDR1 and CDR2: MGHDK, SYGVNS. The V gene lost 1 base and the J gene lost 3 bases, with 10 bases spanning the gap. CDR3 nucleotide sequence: TGTGCCAGCAGTGAATTAACTAGCTTCTACGAGCAGTACTTC. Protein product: CASSELTSFYEQYF.

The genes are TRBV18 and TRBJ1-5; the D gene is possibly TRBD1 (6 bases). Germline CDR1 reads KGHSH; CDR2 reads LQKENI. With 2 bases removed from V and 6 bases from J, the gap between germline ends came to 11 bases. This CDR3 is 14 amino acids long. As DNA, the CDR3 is TGTGCCAGCTCACCAGGGGGCACGGGTCAGCCCCAGCATTTT. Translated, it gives CASSPGGTGQPQHF.

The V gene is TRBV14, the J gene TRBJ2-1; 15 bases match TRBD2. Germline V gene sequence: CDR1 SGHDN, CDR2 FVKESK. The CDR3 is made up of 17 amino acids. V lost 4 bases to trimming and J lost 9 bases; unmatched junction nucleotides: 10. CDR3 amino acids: CASSPRTSGRGSREQFF. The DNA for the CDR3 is TGTGCCAGCAGCCCCCGGACTAGCGGGAGGGGCTCGCGTGAGCAGTTCTTC.

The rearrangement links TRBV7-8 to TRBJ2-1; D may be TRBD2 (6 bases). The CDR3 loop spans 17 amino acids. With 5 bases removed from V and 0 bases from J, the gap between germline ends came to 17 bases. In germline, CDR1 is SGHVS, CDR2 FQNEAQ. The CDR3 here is CASSPVLARSSYNEQFF. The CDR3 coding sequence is TGTGCCAGCAGCCCTGTTCTAGCGCGGAGCTCCTACAATGAGCAGTTCTTC. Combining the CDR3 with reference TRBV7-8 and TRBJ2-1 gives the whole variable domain GAGVSQSPRYKVAKRGQDVALRCDPISGHVSLFWYQQALGQGPEFLTYFQNEAQLDKSGLPSDRFFAERPEGSVSTLKIQRTQQEDSAVYLCASSPVLARSSYNEQFFGPGTRLTVL.

The CDR3 region has the DNA TGCGCCAGCAATTCTATGGGTGGACAGGGTTTATGCTATGGCTACACCTTC. Residues: CASNSMGGQGLCYGYTF. The rearrangement joins TRBV23-1 to TRBJ1-2; the match to TRBD1 covers 8 bases. Being an ORF, TRBV23-1 has a function that is uncertain. The CDR3 contains 17 residues. The V segment lost 7 bases and the J segment 4 bases; nucleotides outside the gene matches: 17.

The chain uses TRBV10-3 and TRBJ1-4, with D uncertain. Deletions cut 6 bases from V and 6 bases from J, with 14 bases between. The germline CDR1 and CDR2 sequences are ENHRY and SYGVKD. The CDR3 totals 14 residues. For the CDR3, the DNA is TGTGCCATCAGGTCGAGTTCACGGGATGAAAAACTGTTTTTT. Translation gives CAIRSSSRDEKLFF.

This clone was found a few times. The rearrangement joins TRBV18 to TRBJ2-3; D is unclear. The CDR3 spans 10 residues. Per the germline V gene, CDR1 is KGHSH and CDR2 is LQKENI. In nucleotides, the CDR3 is TGTGCGGCTGGGGCAGATACGCAGTATTTT. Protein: CAAGADTQYF. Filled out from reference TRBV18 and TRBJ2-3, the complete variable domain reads NAGVMQNPRHLVRRRGQEARLRCSPMKGHSHVYWYRQLPEEGLKFMVYLQKENIIDESGMPKERFSAEFPKEGPSILRIQQVVRGDSAAYFCAAGADTQYFGPGTRLTVL.

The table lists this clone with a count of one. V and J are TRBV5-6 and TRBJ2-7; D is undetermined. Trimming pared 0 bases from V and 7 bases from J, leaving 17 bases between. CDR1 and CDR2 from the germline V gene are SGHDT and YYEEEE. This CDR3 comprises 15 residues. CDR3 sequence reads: CASSLAALTSREQYF. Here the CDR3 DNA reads TGTGCCAGCAGCTTGGCCGCTCTGACTTCTCGGGAGCAGTACTTC. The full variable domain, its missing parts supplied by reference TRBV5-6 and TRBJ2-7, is DAGVTQSPTHLIKTRGQQVTLRCSPKSGHDTVSWYQQALGQGPQFIFQYYEEEERQRGNFPDRFSGHQFPNYSSELNVNALLLGDSALYLCASSLAALTSREQYFGPGTRLTVT.

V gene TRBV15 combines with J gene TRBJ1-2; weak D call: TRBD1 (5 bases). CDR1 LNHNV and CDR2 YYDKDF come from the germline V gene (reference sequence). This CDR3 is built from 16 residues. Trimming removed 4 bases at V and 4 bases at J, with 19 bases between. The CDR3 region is CATSTGGTGLGYGYTF. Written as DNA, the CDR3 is TGTGCCACCAGCACCGGCGGGACGGGACTGGGCTATGGCTACACCTTC. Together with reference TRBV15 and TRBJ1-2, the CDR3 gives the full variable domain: DAMVIQNPRYQVTQFGKPVTLSCSQTLNHNVMYWYQQKSSQAPKLLFHYYDKDFNNEADTPDNFQSRRPNTSFCFLDIRSPGLGDTAMYLCATSTGGTGLGYGYTFGSGTRLTVV.

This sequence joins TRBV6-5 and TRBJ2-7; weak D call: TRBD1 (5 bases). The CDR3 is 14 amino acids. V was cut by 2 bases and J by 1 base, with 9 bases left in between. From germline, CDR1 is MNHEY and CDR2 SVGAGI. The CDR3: CASSYTDKSYEQYF. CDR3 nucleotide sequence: TGTGCCAGCAGTTACACGGACAAGTCCTACGAGCAGTACTTC.

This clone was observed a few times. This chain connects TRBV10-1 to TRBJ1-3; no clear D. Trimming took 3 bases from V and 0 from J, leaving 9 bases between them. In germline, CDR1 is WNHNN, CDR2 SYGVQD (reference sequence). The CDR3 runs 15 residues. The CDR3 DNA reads TGCGCCAGCAGTGAAACGCTGCACTCTGGAAACACCATATATTTT. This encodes CASSETLHSGNTIYF.

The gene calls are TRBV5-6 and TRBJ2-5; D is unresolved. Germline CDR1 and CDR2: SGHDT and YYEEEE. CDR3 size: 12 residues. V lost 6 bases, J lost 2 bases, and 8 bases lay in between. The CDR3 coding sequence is TGTGCCAGCAAAAACAGACAAGAGACCCAGTACTTC. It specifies CASKNRQETQYF.

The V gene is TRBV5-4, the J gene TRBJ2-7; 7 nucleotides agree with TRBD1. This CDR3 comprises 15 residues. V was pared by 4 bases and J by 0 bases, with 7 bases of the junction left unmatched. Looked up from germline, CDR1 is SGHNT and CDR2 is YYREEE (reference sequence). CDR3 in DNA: TGTGCCAGCAGCCCGACGGGACAGAGCTCCTACGAGCAGTACTTC. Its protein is CASSPTGQSSYEQYF.

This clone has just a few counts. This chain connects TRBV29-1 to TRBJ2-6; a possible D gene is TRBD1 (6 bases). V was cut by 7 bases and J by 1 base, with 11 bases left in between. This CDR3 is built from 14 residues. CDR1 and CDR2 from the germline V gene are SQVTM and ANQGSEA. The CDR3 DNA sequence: TGCAGCGCGAAACAGGGTTCTGGGGCCAACGTCCTGACTTTC. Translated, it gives CSAKQGSGANVLTF.

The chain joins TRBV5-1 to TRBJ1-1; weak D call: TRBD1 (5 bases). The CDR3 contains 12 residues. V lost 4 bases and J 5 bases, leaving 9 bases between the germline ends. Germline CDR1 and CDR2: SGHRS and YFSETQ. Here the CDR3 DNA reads TGCGCCAGCAGCCCCGGGGGGACTGAAGCTTTCTTT. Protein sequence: CASSPGGTEAFF.

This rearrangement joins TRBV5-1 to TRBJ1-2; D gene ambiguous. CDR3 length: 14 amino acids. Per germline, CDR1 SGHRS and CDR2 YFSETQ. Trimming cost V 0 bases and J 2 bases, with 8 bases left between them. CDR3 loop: CASSLAATNYGYTF. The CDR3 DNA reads TGCGCCAGCAGCTTGGCCGCGACAAACTATGGCTACACCTTC.

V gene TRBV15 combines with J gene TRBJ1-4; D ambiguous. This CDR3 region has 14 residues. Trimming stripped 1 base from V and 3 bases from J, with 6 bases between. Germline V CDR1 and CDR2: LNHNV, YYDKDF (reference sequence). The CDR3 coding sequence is TGTGCCACCAGCAGAGTAGGAGCTAATGAAAAACTGTTTTTT. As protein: CATSRVGANEKLFF.

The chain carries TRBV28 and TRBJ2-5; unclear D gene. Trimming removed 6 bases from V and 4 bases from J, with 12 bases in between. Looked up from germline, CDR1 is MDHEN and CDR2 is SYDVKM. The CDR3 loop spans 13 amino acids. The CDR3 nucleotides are TGTGCCAGCAGACCTCTTCGAGGAGAGACCCAGTACTTC. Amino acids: CASRPLRGETQYF.

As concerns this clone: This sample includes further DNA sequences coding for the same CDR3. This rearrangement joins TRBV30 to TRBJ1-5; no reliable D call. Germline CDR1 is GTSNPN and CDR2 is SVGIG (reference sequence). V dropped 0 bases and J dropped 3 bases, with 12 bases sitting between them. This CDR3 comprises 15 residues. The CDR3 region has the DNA TGTGCCTGGAGTGTCGTCGGTCGGAACAATCAGCCCCAGCATTTT. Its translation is CAWSVVGRNNQPQHF.

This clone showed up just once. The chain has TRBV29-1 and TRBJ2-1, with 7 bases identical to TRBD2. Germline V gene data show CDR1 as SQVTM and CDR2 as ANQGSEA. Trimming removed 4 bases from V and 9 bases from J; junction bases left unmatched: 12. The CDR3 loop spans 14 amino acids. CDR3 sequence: CSVGSGGPGGEQFF. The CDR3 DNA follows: TGCAGCGTTGGTTCCGGTGGACCGGGAGGTGAGCAGTTCTTC.

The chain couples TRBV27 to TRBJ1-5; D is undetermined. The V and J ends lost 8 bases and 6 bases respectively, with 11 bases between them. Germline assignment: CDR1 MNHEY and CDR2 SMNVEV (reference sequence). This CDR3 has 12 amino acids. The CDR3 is CASGSAIQPQHF. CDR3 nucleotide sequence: TGTGCCAGCGGTTCCGCTATTCAGCCCCAGCATTTT.

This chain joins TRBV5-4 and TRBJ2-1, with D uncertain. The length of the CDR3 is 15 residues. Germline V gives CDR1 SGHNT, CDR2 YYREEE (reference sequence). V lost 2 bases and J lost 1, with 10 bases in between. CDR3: CASSFRLDSYNEQFF. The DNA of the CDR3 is TGTGCCAGCAGCTTTCGGCTGGATTCCTACAATGAGCAGTTCTTC.

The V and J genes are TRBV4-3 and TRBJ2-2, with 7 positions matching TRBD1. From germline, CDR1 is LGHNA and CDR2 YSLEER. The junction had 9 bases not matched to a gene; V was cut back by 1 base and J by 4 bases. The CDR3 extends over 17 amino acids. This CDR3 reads CASSQGVTGVGTGELFF. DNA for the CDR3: TGCGCCAGCAGCCAAGGAGTAACAGGGGTAGGCACCGGGGAGCTGTTTTTT.

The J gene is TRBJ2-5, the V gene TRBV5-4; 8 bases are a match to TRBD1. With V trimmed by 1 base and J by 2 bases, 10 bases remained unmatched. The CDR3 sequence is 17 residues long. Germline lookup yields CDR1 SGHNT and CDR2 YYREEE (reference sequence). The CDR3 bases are TGTGCCAGCAGCTTGTCCGCAGGGGGCGCCCTGCAAGAGACCCAGTACTTC. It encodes CASSLSAGGALQETQYF.

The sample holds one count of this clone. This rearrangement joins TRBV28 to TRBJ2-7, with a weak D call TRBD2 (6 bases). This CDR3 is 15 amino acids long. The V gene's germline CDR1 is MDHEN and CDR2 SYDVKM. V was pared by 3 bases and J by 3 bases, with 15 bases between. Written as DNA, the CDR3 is TGTGCCAGCAGTTTGGTAGCGGCGGAGATCTACGAGCAGTACTTC. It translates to CASSLVAAEIYEQYF. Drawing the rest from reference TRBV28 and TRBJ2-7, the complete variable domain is DVKVTQSSRYLVKRTGEKVFLECVQDMDHENMFWYRQDPGLGLRLIYFSYDVKMKEKGDIPEGYSVSREKKERFSLILESASTNQTSMYLCASSLVAAEIYEQYFGPGTRLTVT.

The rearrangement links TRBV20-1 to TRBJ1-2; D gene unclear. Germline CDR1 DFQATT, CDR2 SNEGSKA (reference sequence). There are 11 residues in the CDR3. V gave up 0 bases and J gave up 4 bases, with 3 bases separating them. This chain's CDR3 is CSAREIYGYTF. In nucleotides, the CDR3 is TGCAGTGCTAGAGAGATCTATGGCTACACCTTC.

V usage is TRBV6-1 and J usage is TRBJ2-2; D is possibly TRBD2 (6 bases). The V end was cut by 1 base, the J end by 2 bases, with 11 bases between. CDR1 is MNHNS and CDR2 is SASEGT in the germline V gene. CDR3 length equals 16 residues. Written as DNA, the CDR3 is TGTGCCAGCAGTGAAGAGCGGGCGCGCAACACCGGGGAGCTGTTTTTT. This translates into CASSEERARNTGELFF.